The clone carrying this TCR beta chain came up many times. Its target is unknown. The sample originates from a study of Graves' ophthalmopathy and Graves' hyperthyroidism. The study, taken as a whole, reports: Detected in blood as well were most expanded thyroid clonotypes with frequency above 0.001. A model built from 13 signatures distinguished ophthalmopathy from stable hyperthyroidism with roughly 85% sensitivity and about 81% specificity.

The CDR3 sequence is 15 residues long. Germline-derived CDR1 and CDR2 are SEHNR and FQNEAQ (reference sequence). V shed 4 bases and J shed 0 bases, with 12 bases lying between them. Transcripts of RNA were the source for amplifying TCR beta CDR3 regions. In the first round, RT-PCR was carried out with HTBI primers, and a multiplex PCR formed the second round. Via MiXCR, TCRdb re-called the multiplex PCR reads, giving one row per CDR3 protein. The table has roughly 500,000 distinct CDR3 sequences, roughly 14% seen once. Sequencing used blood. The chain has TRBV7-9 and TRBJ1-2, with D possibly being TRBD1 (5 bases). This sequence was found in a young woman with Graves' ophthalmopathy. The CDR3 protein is CASSSAQATNYGYTF. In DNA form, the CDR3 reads TGTGCCAGCAGCTCAGCACAGGCAACTAACTATGGCTACACCTTC.